This TCR beta chain stems from a study of CD8 T cells in ankylosing spondylitis (dated by TCRdb to 2016 to 2017). General notes on the study: T cell receptor beta repertoires were profiled in healthy donors and ankylosing spondylitis patients so that disease-linked TCR variants could be found. The full study cohort comprised some 27 ankylosing spondylitis patients and about 110 healthy donors. Peripheral blood was sampled, and synovial fluid was additionally collected from ankylosing spondylitis patients. Results the study describes overall, beyond this receptor: The disease-linked clones were reported to be significantly enriched in matched synovial fluid samples from ankylosing spondylitis patients. In peripheral blood, the disease-linked clones were found at relatively low frequencies and had a CD8+ phenotype. Some motif variants had previously been reported in the synovial fluid and blood of reactive arthritis patients, which suggests shared mechanisms of disease initiation. A TCR beta motif made up of several highly homologous amino acid variants appeared to be characteristic of blood from ankylosing spondylitis patients.

This clonotype was counted at least ten times. Its specific antigen is unknown. It has no much larger one-base neighbor in the sample; base qualities were not kept. Sequenced using an Illumina HiSeq 2500. Quantitative 5'-RACE with molecular barcodes was used to prepare TCR beta libraries. On the authors' methods: A new computational method based on a probabilistic model of VDJ rearrangement was used to identify disease-linked TCR variants. TCRdb redid the processing of the public reads, applying fastp at Q25 and MiXCR, and retained in-frame beta chains. Records with the same CDR3 protein are collapsed into one entry carrying the most frequent genes and DNA. TCRdb, rather than the study authors, made the V and J calls. In all, the sample holds 120,000 or so distinct CDR3 sequences, and roughly 15% of those were seen once. The leading ten clones occupy about 3% of the sample. The cysteine opens and the phenylalanine closes a CDR3 of 15 amino acids. Only the CDR3 DNA is retained, 45 bases long and in frame from the first base. The junction shows trimming of 5 bases on V and 3 bases on J, plus 16 bases between the germline ends.

The TCR originated in a female donor with ankylosing spondylitis or in good health (not recorded which). This chain is built from TRBV12-3 or TRBV12-4 and TRBJ1-2; the D gene identity is not certain. The material sequenced was blood, either unsorted or a sorted T cell fraction (not recorded which). This receptor has the CDR3 CASSPGWWGDYGYTF. The DNA is as follows: TGTGCCAGCAGTCCCGGGTGGTGGGGTGACTATGGCTACACCTTC.